These 13 T cell receptor beta chains share one sample of origin, sequenced in a study of response to subunit inactivated influenza vaccine. TCRdb itself ran the RT-PCR reads through MiXCR, one entry per CDR3 protein. The table lists 150,000 or so distinct CDR3 sequences, around a tenth of them singletons. This specimen was CD8+ T cells sorted from PBMCs, taken around 25 months after vaccination. Receptors originate from a man aged 50-75 years who received an inactivated influenza vaccine.

The chain combines TRBV15 with TRBJ2-7; a weak D match, TRBD1 (6 bases). The CDR3 loop spans 16 amino acids. Germline V gene data show CDR1 as LNHNV and CDR2 as YYDKDF (reference sequence). V was trimmed by 0 bases and J by 5 bases, leaving 17 bases between them. CDR3: CATSRDSTGYYHEQYF. CDR3 DNA: TGTGCCACCAGCAGAGACTCCACAGGGTACTACCACGAGCAGTACTTC. Looking up the rest from reference TRBV15 and TRBJ2-7 gives the full variable domain: DAMVIQNPRYQVTQFGKPVTLSCSQTLNHNVMYWYQQKSSQAPKLLFHYYDKDFNNEADTPDNFQSRRPNTSFCFLDIRSPGLGDTAMYLCATSRDSTGYYHEQYFGPGTRLTVT.

This clonotype came up many times. This chain connects TRBV20-1 to TRBJ2-2; 11 nucleotides align to TRBD2. The CDR3 is made up of 14 amino acids. With V trimmed by 6 bases and J by 4 bases, 4 bases remained unmatched. Per the germline V gene, CDR1 is DFQATT and CDR2 is SNEGSKA (reference sequence). CDR3 sequence: CSALAGGPTGELFF. The CDR3 DNA reads TGCAGTGCGTTAGCGGGAGGGCCCACCGGGGAGCTGTTTTTT.

This clonotype has only a few counts. V usage is TRBV29-1 and J usage is TRBJ2-1; 10 bases agree with TRBD2. J was trimmed by 3 bases and V by 4 bases; bases with no gene match: 0. Germline CDR1 reads SQVTM; CDR2 reads ANQGSEA. The length of the CDR3 is 13 residues. The CDR3 region has the DNA TGCAGCGTTGTAGCGGGAGGCTACAATGAGCAGTTCTTC. This encodes CSVVAGGYNEQFF.

The V gene is TRBV12-3 or TRBV12-4, the J gene TRBJ2-3, with D possibly called TRBD1 or TRBD2 (5 bases each). This CDR3 has 18 residues. The V and J ends lost 4 bases and 0 bases respectively, with 20 bases between them. The CDR3 coding sequence is TGTGCCAGCAGTTCTGTAGCCGGGACGGATTTTAGCACAGATACGCAGTATTTT. Protein: CASSSVAGTDFSTDTQYF.

The CDR3 is CSVAREGSTDTQYF. CDR3 DNA: TGCAGCGTTGCCCGGGAAGGGTCCACAGATACGCAGTATTTT. The chain links TRBV29-1 to TRBJ2-3, with D perhaps matching TRBD2 (5 bases). Per germline, CDR1 SQVTM and CDR2 ANQGSEA. Trimming stripped 4 bases from V and 2 bases from J, with 13 bases between. The CDR3 totals 14 residues.

The V and J genes are TRBV20-1 and TRBJ2-1; D may match TRBD1 or TRBD2 (5 bases each). Trimming pared 3 bases from V and 5 bases from J, leaving 17 bases between. This CDR3 region has 15 residues. Germline loops: CDR1 DFQATT, CDR2 SNEGSKA (reference sequence). The DNA of the CDR3 is TGCAGTGCTAGGGGAGTCCGGGACCCCAACAATGAGCAGTTCTTC. Amino acid sequence: CSARGVRDPNNEQFF.

This clonotype was picked up a small number of times. In DNA form, the CDR3 reads TGTGCCAGCAGCGGGACTAGCGGGGGGGCATATGAGCAGTTCTTC. Encoded protein: CASSGTSGGAYEQFF. V gene TRBV12-3 or TRBV12-4 combines with J gene TRBJ2-1, with 16 bases that match TRBD2. This CDR3 is 15 amino acids long. J lost 8 bases, V lost 6 bases, and 4 bases had no gene match.

The rearrangement links TRBV7-2 to TRBJ2-2; D not resolved. The CDR3 length is 15 residues. Germline V gene lookup returns CDR1 SGHTA and CDR2 FQGNSA. With 9 bases removed from V and 3 bases from J, the gap between germline ends came to 17 bases. The CDR3 sequence is CARPSGDFDTGELFF. The CDR3 DNA sequence: TGTGCCAGACCTTCGGGTGATTTCGACACCGGGGAGCTGTTTTTT.

Ten or more counts support this clonotype. J is TRBJ1-4 and V is TRBV12-3 or TRBV12-4; maybe TRBD1 (5 bases). The CDR3 is made up of 12 amino acids. V lost 6 bases and J 7 bases, leaving 9 bases between the germline ends. CDR3 sequence reads: CASSPQGEKLFF. In DNA form, the CDR3 reads TGTGCCAGCAGCCCCCAGGGTGAAAAACTGTTTTTT.

This clonotype was observed a few times. J is TRBJ2-7 and V is TRBV6-5; no clear D gene. The CDR3 spans 14 residues. Germline V gives CDR1 MNHEY, CDR2 SVGAGI. Deletions cut 1 base from V and 2 bases from J, with 9 bases between. For the CDR3, the DNA is TGTGCCAGCAGTTACTTTACGGGCCCCTACGAGCAGTACTTC. It specifies CASSYFTGPYEQYF.

This clonotype was recorded a few times. The chain couples TRBV24-1 to TRBJ2-2, with a weak D call TRBD1 (6 bases). The CDR3 has 15 residues. CDR1 is KGHDR and CDR2 is SFDVKD in the germline V gene. The germline V and J ends were trimmed by 4 bases and 4 bases, with 12 bases remaining between them. Here the CDR3 DNA reads TGTGCCACCAGTGACCCTTGGGGGCGCACCGGGGAGCTGTTTTTT. It translates to CATSDPWGRTGELFF.

This clonotype was seen a few times. J is TRBJ1-1 and V is TRBV4-1, with D unclear. The germline V gene has CDR1 MGHRA and CDR2 YSYEKL. The length of the CDR3 is 13 residues. Trimming stripped 0 bases from V and 5 bases from J, with 7 bases between. In DNA form, the CDR3 reads TGCGCCAGCAGCCAAGATGGTCGTACTGAAGCTTTCTTT. It specifies CASSQDGRTEAFF.

The chain links TRBV7-2 to TRBJ2-1; D gene ambiguous. Trimming removed 5 bases at V and 1 base at J, with 6 bases between. Germline CDR1 reads SGHTA; CDR2 reads FQGNSA. The CDR3 is made up of 13 amino acids. This CDR3 is CASSPASYNEQFF. The CDR3, as DNA: TGTGCCAGCAGCCCAGCATCCTACAATGAGCAGTTCTTC.